Listed below are T cell receptor beta chains from one sample, sequenced in a study of blood T cell repertoires in COVID-19. The assay was immunoSEQ multiplex PCR, and TCRdb's table has in-frame clones only and misses some. The top ten hold just over 2.5% of the sample, which has over 150,000 clones, approximately 86% seen once. The sample taken for sequencing was peripheral blood. The receptors were gathered from an elderly woman with COVID-19, enrolled during active disease. Each CDR3 is given with its conserved first and last residue. A D gene is named only where the DNA matches it firmly. Expanded clones are given a class, and other clones once, few, many or no size at all.

TRBD1	once	TRBV2	TRBJ2-1	CASSLMTGSLNEQFF	TGTGCCAGCAGCCTCATGACAGGGTCCCTAAATGAGCAGTTCTTC
TRBD2	.	TRBV3-1/TRBV3-2	TRBJ2-7	CASSPPWAGAPEQYF	TGTGCCAGCAGCCCTCCCTGGGCGGGAGCCCCCGAGCAGTACTTC
.	.	TRBV5-4	TRBJ1-2	CASRSVANYGYTF	TGTGCCAGCAGGTCAGTGGCTAACTATGGCTACACCTTC
.	.	TRBV14	TRBJ1-1	CASSQDPVTEAFF	TGTGCCAGCAGCCAAGATCCGGTCACTGAAGCTTTCTTT
TRBD1	.	TRBV18	TRBJ1-5	CASSGTADQPQHF	TGTGCCAGCTCGGGGACAGCCGATCAGCCCCAGCATTTT
.	.	TRBV19	TRBJ1-4	CASSGWGQTTNEKLFF	TGTGCCAGTAGTGGCTGGGGACAAACAACTAATGAAAAACTGTTTTTT
.	.	TRBV9	TRBJ1-6	CASSVTGTRDNSPLHF	TGTGCCAGCAGCGTCACCGGGACACGGGATAATTCACCCCTCCACTTT
.	once	TRBV23-1	TRBJ2-2	CASKVTPNTGELFF	TGCGCCAGCAAAGTGACACCGAACACCGGGGAGCTGTTTTTT
.	once	TRBV27	TRBJ1-1	CASSLETLNTEAFF	TGTGCCAGCAGTTTAGAGACATTGAACACTGAAGCTTTCTTT
.	.	TRBV15	TRBJ1-4	CATSRDRVVRGEKLFF	TGTGCCACCAGCAGAGATCGGGTTGTTCGGGGTGAAAAACTGTTTTTT
TRBD1	.	TRBV4-3	TRBJ2-2	CASSQDWGQAIANTGELFF	TGCGCCAGCAGCCAAGATTGGGGACAGGCAATCGCGAACACCGGGGAGCTGTTTTTT
TRBD1	.	TRBV10-3	TRBJ2-1	CAISESGQGIHEQFF	TGTGCCATCAGTGAGTCAGGACAGGGGATCCATGAGCAGTTCTTC
TRBD1	.	TRBV7-9	TRBJ1-4	CASSLGTAAANEKLFF	TGTGCCAGCAGTCTAGGGACAGCGGCAGCGAATGAAAAACTGTTTTTT
.	.	TRBV13	TRBJ2-2	CASSSRLTGELFF	TGTGCCAGCAGCTCCCGACTAACCGGGGAGCTGTTTTTT
.	few	TRBV6-5	TRBJ1-3	CASKYPNGNTIYF	TGTGCCAGCAAGTACCCGAACGGGAACACCATATATTTT
TRBD2	.	TRBV3-1/TRBV3-2	TRBJ2-1	CASSQALAGVGNEQFF	TGTGCCAGCAGCCAAGCTCTAGCGGGAGTGGGCAATGAGCAGTTCTTC
TRBD2	.	TRBV4-3	TRBJ2-7	CASSQVSGRYAEQYF	TGCGCCAGCAGCCAAGTTAGCGGGAGATACGCCGAGCAGTACTTC
.	.	TRBV19	TRBJ1-6	CASSIDLSRGNSPLHF	TGTGCCAGTAGTATAGATCTAAGTCGAGGGAATTCACCCCTCCACTTT
.	.	TRBV21-1	TRBJ1-4	CASSRRDRGDEKLFF	TGTGCCAGCAGCAGGCGGGACAGGGGCGATGAAAAACTGTTTTTT
TRBD2	.	TRBV9	TRBJ2-1	CASSVSPSGRALEQFF	TGTGCCAGCAGCGTATCGCCTAGCGGGAGGGCCCTAGAGCAGTTCTTC
TRBD1	.	TRBV4-3	TRBJ1-6	CASSQELQGSSPLHF	TGCGCCAGCAGCCAAGAATTACAGGGGAGCTCACCCCTCCACTTT
.	.	TRBV28	TRBJ1-5	CASSRGQPQHF	TGTGCCAGCAGTAGGGGTCAGCCCCAGCATTTT
.	.	TRBV15	TRBJ1-2	CATSRNPQGFHGYTF	TGTGCCACCAGCAGAAACCCTCAGGGGTTCCACGGCTACACCTTC
TRBD2	.	TRBV15	TRBJ2-1	CATSRGTSGVSYNEQFF	TGTGCCACCAGCAGAGGGACTAGCGGAGTCTCCTACAATGAGCAGTTCTTC
TRBD1	.	TRBV13	TRBJ2-2	CASSLTRDRNTGELFF	TGTGCCAGCAGCCTGACGAGGGACAGGAACACCGGGGAGCTGTTTTTT
TRBD1	.	TRBV27	TRBJ1-2	CASSLFPGQGQRGYTF	TGTGCCAGCAGTTTATTTCCGGGACAGGGGCAAAGGGGCTACACCTTC
.	.	TRBV6-2/TRBV6-3	TRBJ2-7	CASSYREMAYEQYF	TGTGCCAGCAGTTATCGGGAGATGGCCTACGAGCAGTACTTC